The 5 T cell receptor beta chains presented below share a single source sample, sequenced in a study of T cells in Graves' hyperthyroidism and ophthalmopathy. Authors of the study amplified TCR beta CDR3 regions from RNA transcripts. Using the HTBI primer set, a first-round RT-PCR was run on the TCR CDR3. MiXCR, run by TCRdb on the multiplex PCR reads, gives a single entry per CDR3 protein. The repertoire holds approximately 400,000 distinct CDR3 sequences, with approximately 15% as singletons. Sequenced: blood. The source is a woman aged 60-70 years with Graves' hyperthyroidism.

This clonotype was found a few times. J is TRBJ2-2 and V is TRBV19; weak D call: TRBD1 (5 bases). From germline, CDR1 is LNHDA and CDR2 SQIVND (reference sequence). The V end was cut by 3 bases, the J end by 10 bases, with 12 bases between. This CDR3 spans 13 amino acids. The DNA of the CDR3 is TGTGCCAGTAGTATGTTGGGGCGCGTGGAGCTGTTTTTT. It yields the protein CASSMLGRVELFF. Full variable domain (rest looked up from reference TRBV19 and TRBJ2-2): DGGITQSPKYLFRKEGQNVTLSCEQNLNHDAMYWYRQDPGQGLRLIYYSQIVNDFQKGDIAEGYSVSREKKESFPLTVTSAQKNPTAFYLCASSMLGRVELFFGEGSRLTVL.

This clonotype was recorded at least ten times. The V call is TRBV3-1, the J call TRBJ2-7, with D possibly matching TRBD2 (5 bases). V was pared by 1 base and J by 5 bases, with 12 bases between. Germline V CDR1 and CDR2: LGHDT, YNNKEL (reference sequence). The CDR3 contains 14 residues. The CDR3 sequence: CASSQGASSDEQYF. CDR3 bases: TGTGCCAGCAGCCAAGGGGCTAGCTCGGACGAGCAGTACTTC.

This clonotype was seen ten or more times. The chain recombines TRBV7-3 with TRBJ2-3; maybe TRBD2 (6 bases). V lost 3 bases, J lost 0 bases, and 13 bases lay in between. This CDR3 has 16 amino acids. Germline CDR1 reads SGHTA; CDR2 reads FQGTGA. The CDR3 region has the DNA TGTGCCAGCAGCTTCGGCGGCGGGGCTAGCACAGATACGCAGTATTTT. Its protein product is CASSFGGGASTDTQYF.

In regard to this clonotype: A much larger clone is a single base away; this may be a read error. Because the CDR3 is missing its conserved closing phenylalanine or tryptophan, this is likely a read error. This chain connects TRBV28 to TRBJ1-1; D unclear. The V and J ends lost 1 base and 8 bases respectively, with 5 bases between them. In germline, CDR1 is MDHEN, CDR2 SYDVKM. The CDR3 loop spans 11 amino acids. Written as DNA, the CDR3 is TGTGCCAGCAGTTTATTTAGGGAAGCTTTCCTT. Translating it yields CASSLFREAFL.

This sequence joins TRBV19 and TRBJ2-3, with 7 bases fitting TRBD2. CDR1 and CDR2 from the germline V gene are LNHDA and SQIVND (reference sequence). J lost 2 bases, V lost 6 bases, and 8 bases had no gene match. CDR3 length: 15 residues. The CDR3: CASRRGRGVTDTQYF. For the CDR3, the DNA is TGTGCCAGTAGACGAGGACGGGGGGTCACAGATACGCAGTATTTT. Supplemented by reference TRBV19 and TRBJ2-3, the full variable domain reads DGGITQSPKYLFRKEGQNVTLSCEQNLNHDAMYWYRQDPGQGLRLIYYSQIVNDFQKGDIAEGYSVSREKKESFPLTVTSAQKNPTAFYLCASRRGRGVTDTQYFGPGTRLTVL.